This T cell receptor (beta chain) emerged from a study of Graves' ophthalmopathy and Graves' hyperthyroidism. Ophthalmopathy donors showed moderate-to-severe activity, CAS ≥3, NOSPECS ≥4 and a duration under 3 months. Thyroid ultrasound, orbital computed tomography, TRAb, serum thyroxine and clinical symptoms formed the basis of diagnosis. PBMCs originated in approximately 9.2 ml of fresh peripheral blood. Regarding this clonotype: Its cognate antigen is unknown.

Study-level findings and limits: Ophthalmopathy progression prediction by the model yielded a sensitivity of approximately 71% and a specificity of approximately 72%.

V lost 3 bases and J lost 3; bases outside the gene matches: 7. The CDR3 is made up of 15 amino acids. Germline V gene sequence: CDR1 SGHRS, CDR2 YFSETQ. Transcripts of RNA were the source for amplifying TCR beta CDR3 regions. First-round RT-PCR with HTBI primers preceded a second-round multiplex PCR. MiXCR, applied by TCRdb to the multiplex PCR reads, yields one record per CDR3 protein. The sample contains about 240,000 distinct CDR3 sequences, around 42% of which appear only once. The V gene is TRBV5-1, the J gene TRBJ2-7; TRBD2 agrees at 9 bases. The material sequenced was peripheral blood. The receptor was isolated from an adult man with Graves' ophthalmopathy. The CDR3 DNA reads TGCGCCAGCAGCTCAACCGGGACTAGCAGCTACGAGCAGTACTTC. It yields the protein CASSSTGTSSYEQYF.